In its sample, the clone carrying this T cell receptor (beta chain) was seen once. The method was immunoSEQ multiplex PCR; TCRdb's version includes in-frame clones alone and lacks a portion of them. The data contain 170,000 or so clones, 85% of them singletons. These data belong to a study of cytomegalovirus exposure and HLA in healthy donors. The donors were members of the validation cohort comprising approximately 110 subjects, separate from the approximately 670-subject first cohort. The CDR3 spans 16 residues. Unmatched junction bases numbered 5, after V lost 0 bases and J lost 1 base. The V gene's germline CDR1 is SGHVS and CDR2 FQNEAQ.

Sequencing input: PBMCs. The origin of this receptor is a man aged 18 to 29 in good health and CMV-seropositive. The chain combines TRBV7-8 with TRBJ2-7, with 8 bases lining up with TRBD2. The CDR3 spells CASSLAERGSSYEQYF. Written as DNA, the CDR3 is TGTGCCAGCAGCTTAGCCGAGCGGGGGTCGTCCTACGAGCAGTACTTC.